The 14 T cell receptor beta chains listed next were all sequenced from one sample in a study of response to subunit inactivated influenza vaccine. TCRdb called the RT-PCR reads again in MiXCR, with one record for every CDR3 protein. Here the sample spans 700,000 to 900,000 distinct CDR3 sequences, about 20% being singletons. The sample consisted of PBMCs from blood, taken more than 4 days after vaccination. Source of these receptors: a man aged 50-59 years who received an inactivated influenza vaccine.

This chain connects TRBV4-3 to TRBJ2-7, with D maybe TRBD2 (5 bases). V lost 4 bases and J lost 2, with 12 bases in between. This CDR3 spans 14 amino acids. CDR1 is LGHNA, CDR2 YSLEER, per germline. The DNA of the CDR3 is TGCGCCAGCAGCCGGGCGACTACCCCCTACGAGCAGTACTTC. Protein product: CASSRATTPYEQYF.

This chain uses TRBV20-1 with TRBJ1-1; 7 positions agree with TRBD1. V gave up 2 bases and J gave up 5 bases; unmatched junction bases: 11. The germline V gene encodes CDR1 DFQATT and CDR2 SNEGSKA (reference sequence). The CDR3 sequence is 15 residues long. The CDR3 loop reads CSARPVDREGTEAFF. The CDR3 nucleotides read TGCAGTGCTAGACCAGTAGACAGGGAGGGGACTGAAGCTTTCTTT.

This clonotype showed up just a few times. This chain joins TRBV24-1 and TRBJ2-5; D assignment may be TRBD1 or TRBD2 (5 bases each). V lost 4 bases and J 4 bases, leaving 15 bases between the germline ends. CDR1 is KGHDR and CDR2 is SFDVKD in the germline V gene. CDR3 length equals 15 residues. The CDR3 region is CATSDQGRSRETQYF. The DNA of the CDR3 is TGTGCCACCAGTGACCAGGGACGGAGCCGAGAGACCCAGTACTTC.

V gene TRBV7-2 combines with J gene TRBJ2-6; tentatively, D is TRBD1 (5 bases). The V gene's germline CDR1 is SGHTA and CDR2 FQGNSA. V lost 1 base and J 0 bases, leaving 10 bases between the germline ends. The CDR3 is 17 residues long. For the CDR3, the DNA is TGTGCCAGCAGCTTAGTAAGCAGGGCCTCTGGGGCCAACGTCCTGACTTTC. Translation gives CASSLVSRASGANVLTF.

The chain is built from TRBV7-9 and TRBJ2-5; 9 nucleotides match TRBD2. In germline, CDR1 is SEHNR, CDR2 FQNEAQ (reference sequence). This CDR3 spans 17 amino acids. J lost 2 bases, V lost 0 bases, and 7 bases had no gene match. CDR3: CASSLARMAGGQETQYF. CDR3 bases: TGTGCCAGCAGCTTAGCGCGGATGGCGGGAGGGCAAGAGACCCAGTACTTC.

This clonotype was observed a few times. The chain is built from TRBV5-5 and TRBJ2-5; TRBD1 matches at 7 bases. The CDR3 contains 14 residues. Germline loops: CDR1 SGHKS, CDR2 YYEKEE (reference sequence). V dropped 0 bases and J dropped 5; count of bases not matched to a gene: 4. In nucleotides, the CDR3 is TGTGCCAGCAGCTTGGTACAGGGGTGGGAGACCCAGTACTTC. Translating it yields CASSLVQGWETQYF.

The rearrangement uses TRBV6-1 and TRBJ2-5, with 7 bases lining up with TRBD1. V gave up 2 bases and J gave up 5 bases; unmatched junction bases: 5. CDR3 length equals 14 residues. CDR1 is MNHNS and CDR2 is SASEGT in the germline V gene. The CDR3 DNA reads TGTGCCAGCAGTGAAACAGGGGCGCGGGAGACCCAGTACTTC. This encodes CASSETGARETQYF.

The CDR3 DNA follows: TGCAGTGCTAGTAGATCCTCAGGGCTCGGGGGGAACATTCAGTACTTC. Residues: CSASRSSGLGGNIQYF. The chain joins TRBV20-1 to TRBJ2-4; 7 nucleotides match TRBD2. Germline CDR1 and CDR2: DFQATT and SNEGSKA (reference sequence). The CDR3 has 16 residues. Losses at the gene ends were 3 bases for V and 7 bases for J; bases not matched to a gene: 15.

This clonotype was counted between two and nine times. This CDR3 reads CASSPQSDRVGGMNTEAFF. CDR3 coding DNA: TGCGCCAGCAGCCCTCAGAGCGACAGGGTAGGGGGCATGAACACTGAAGCTTTCTTT. The gene calls are TRBV4-3 and TRBJ1-1; TRBD1 matches at 7 bases. The CDR3 runs to 19 residues. Germline-derived CDR1 and CDR2 are LGHNA and YSLEER. V was clipped by 4 bases and J by 0 bases; unmatched bases: 17.

For the CDR3, the DNA is TGCAGTGGGTTAGGCGATGAGCAGTTCTTC. It translates to CSGLGDEQFF. The rearrangement uses TRBV20-1 and TRBJ2-1; no clear D gene. Germline CDR1 reads DFQATT; CDR2 reads SNEGSKA (reference sequence). The CDR3 consists of 10 residues. V gave up 7 bases and J gave up 8 bases, with 9 bases separating them.

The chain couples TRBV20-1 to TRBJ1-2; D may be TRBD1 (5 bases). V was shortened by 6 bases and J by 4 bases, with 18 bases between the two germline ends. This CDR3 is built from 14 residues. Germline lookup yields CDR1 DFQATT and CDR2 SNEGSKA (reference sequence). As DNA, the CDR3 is TGCAGTGCCCCGCTTGGGGCAGTCGGCTATGGCTACACCTTC. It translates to CSAPLGAVGYGYTF.

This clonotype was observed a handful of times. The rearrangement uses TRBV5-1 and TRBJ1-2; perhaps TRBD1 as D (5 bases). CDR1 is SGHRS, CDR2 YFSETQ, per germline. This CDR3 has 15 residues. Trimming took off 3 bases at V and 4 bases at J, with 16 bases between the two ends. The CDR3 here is CASSWDGRGVYGYTF. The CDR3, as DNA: TGCGCCAGCAGCTGGGACGGACGAGGAGTCTATGGCTACACCTTC.

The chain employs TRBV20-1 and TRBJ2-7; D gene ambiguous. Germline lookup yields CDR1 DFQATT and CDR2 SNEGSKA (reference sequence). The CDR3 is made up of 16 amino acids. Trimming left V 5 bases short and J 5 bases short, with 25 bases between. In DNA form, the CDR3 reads TGCAGTGCTCAATTCCCTGACTCCCTTTTTTTGGACGAGCAGTACTTC. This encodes CSAQFPDSLFLDEQYF.

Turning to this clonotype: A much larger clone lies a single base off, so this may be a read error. The CDR3 loop reads CASCFEEGTSYEQYF. The CDR3 DNA sequence: TGTGCCAGCTGTTTTGAGGAAGGGACTTCCTACGAGCAGTACTTC. The chain combines TRBV12-3 or TRBV12-4 with TRBJ2-7, with D perhaps matching TRBD2 (6 bases). This CDR3 is built from 15 residues.